Listed below are T cell receptor beta chains from one sample, sequenced in a study of blood T cell repertoires in COVID-19. Assay used: immunoSEQ multiplex PCR; TCRdb lists only in-frame clones, some missing. Of approximately 75,000 clones listed, over 80% are singletons. The sample consisted of peripheral blood. These receptors all stem from a man in his fifties or sixties with COVID-19, enrolled during active disease. CDR3s include the opening cysteine and the closing phenylalanine or tryptophan. D genes are given only for firm matches. Size values are once, few and many counts, or a class for expanded clones, and some rows have none.

>TRBJ2-2|TRBD1|TRBV5-1|once
TGCGCCAGCAGCAGGACAGGGGCCAGCGCGAACACCGGGGAGCTGTTTTTT
CASSRTGASANTGELFF
>TRBJ2-7|TRBD1|TRBV5-4|NA
TGTGCCAGCAGCCCTACGACAGGGACCTACGAGCAGTACTTC
CASSPTTGTYEQYF
>TRBJ1-2|NA|TRBV2|NA
TGTGCCAGCACCTTGACCACTCGGGGGGATCCTAACTATGGCTACACCTTC
CASTLTTRGDPNYGYTF
>TRBJ2-1|NA|TRBV3-1/TRBV3-2|NA
TGTGCCAGCAGCCAAAGACAGGACAATGAGCAGTTCTTC
CASSQRQDNEQFF
>TRBJ2-7|TRBD2|TRBV5-1|NA
TGCGCCAGCAGCAGCATGGCCGGGACTAGGGGCGAGCAGTACTTC
CASSSMAGTRGEQYF
>TRBJ1-5|TRBD1|TRBV19|NA
TGTGCCAGTAGTACTGGGGCAGGGGGCCGCAATCAGCCCCAGCATTTT
CASSTGAGGRNQPQHF
>TRBJ2-1|NA|TRBV7-3|NA
TGTGCCAGCAGTGCGACTCCGGGACATACCTACAATGAGCAGTTCTTC
CASSATPGHTYNEQFF
>TRBJ1-2|NA|TRBV27|once
TGTGCCAGCAGTTTGAGTGCGGGGAACTATGGCTACACCTTC
CASSLSAGNYGYTF
>TRBJ1-3|NA|TRBV16|few
TGTGCCAGCAGCCGGGCCCGCTCTGGAAACACCATATATTTT
CASSRARSGNTIYF
>TRBJ2-1|NA|TRBV19|NA
TGTGCCAGTAGTATGGGGGGTTACAATGAGCAGTTCTTC
CASSMGGYNEQFF
>TRBJ1-4|NA|TRBV2|NA
TGTGCCAGCAGTCGGGACTCCTCAACTAATGAAAAACTGTTTTTT
CASSRDSSTNEKLFF
>TRBJ2-3|NA|TRBV24-1|NA
TGTGCCACCAGTGAGCCAGAGCGGCACACGCAGTATTTT
CATSEPERHTQYF
>TRBJ2-3|TRBD1|TRBV14|NA
TGTGCCAGCAGCGAAGACCCCCTTTCGGGACAGGACACAGATACGCAGTATTTT
CASSEDPLSGQDTDTQYF
>TRBJ2-1|TRBD2|TRBV7-9|NA
TGTGCCAGCAGCTACCTAGCGGGGGCCTCGGGTGAGCAGTTCTTC
CASSYLAGASGEQFF
>TRBJ1-1|TRBD1|TRBV5-4|few
TGTGCCAGCACCATTCAGGGGGCAATTACTGAAGCTTTCTTT
CASTIQGAITEAFF
>TRBJ1-1|NA|TRBV11-3|NA
TGTGCCAGCAGCCCCTCCAAGGAGCCTCGGAAGGAAATGAACACTGAAGCTTTCTTT
CASSPSKEPRKEMNTEAFF
>TRBJ2-7|NA|TRBV10-3|NA
TGTGCCATCAGTGAGGCGCGGGCCTACGAGCAGTACTTC
CAISEARAYEQYF
>TRBJ2-3|TRBD2|TRBV11-3|NA
TGTGCCAGCAGCTTAGGGACTAGCGCGGATACGCAGTATTTT
CASSLGTSADTQYF
>TRBJ2-1|TRBD1|TRBV5-1|NA
TGCGCCAGCAGCGTCGGGTCGGGACAGGGGGACAATGAGCAGTTCTTC
CASSVGSGQGDNEQFF
>TRBJ2-6|TRBD1|TRBV3-1/TRBV3-2|NA
TGTGCCAGCAGCCGGCAGGGGGCGTCGGCTGGGGCCAACGTCCTGACTTTC
CASSRQGASAGANVLTF
>TRBJ2-5|TRBD1|TRBV10-3|NA
TGTGCCATCGCGGGACAGGGGGATGAGACCCAGTACTTC
CAIAGQGDETQYF
>TRBJ1-1|NA|TRBV21-1|NA
TGTGCCAGCAGCCGGCCGCAATTACCGGGACAGGGGAACACTGAAGCTTTCTTT
CASSRPQLPGQGNTEAFF
>TRBJ1-1|NA|TRBV7-9|NA
TGTGCCAGCAGCTTAGAGAGGGACTCTGAAGCTTTCTTT
CASSLERDSEAFF
>TRBJ1-6|NA|TRBV6-5|few
TGTGCCAGCAGTTACATCGGGCAGGGGAACTCACCCCTCCACTTT
CASSYIGQGNSPLHF
>TRBJ2-6|NA|TRBV7-8|NA
TGTGCCAGCAGCCCCAGGAACTCTCGAAGCTCTGGGGCCAACGTCCTGACTTTC
CASSPRNSRSSGANVLTF
>TRBJ1-6|TRBD1|TRBV7-3|NA
TGTGCCAGCAGCTTAGAGGGACAGCCGAATAATTCACCCCTCCACTTT
CASSLEGQPNNSPLHF
>TRBJ2-2|TRBD2|TRBV6-1|many
TGTGCCAGCAGTGAGGCTAGCGGGAGCACCGGGGAGCTGTTTTTT
CASSEASGSTGELFF
>TRBJ2-5|TRBD1|TRBV6-4|NA
TGTGCCAGCAGTCCGGGACAGAGTTACCAAGAGACCCAGTACTTC
CASSPGQSYQETQYF
>TRBJ2-2|TRBD2|TRBV2|NA
TGTGCCAGCAGTGTGGGACTAGCGAACGGGGAGCTGTTTTTT
CASSVGLANGELFF
>TRBJ2-7|TRBD1|TRBV7-9|once
TGTGCCAGCAGCTTAGGAGGAACAGGGGGCGTCGACGAGCAGTACTTC
CASSLGGTGGVDEQYF
>TRBJ2-2|TRBD2|TRBV18|NA
TGTGCCAGCTCGGGACTAGCGACCGGGGAGCTGTTTTTT
CASSGLATGELFF
>TRBJ1-1|TRBD1|TRBV7-9|NA
TGTGCCAGCAGTCCCCGGGACAGGGGTTTCACTGAAGCTTTCTTT
CASSPRDRGFTEAFF
>TRBJ2-5|NA|TRBV5-5|NA
TGTGCCAGCAGCTTTTACAGGACCCAAGAGACCCAGTACTTC
CASSFYRTQETQYF
>TRBJ1-5|TRBD1|TRBV28|once
TGTGCCAGCAGCCATGGACAGGGGTATAGCAATCAGCCCCAGCATTTT
CASSHGQGYSNQPQHF
>TRBJ2-3|NA|TRBV3-1/TRBV3-2|NA
TGTGCCAGCAGCCAAGGGACTCGGGCTAGCACAGATACGCAGTATTTT
CASSQGTRASTDTQYF
>TRBJ2-7|NA|TRBV6-2/TRBV6-3|NA
TGTGCCAGCAGTTACTCGATCAGGGCCGAGCAGTACTTC
CASSYSIRAEQYF
>TRBJ1-1|NA|TRBV11-2|NA
TGTGCCAGCAGGAACGGGGGGCGCGAAGCTTTCTTT
CASRNGGREAFF
>TRBJ1-4|TRBD1|TRBV24-1|NA
TGTGCCACCAGTGATTCAGCCGGGACAGGGAATGAGAAACTGTTTTTT
CATSDSAGTGNEKLFF
>TRBJ2-1|NA|TRBV4-3|NA
TGCGCCAGCAGCCAAGGATCGGGGAGCTCCTACAATGAGCAGTTCTTC
CASSQGSGSSYNEQFF
>TRBJ2-1|TRBD2|TRBV5-1|NA
TGCGCCAGCAGCTTACTAGCGGGAGCAGCTTTGGGTAATGAGCAGTTCTTC
CASSLLAGAALGNEQFF
>TRBJ2-5|NA|TRBV9|once
TGTGCCAGCAGCCCCCGGGGGACCGCCGAGGAGACCCAGTACTTC
CASSPRGTAEETQYF
>TRBJ1-3|NA|TRBV7-6|NA
TGTGCCAGCAGCCCGAAAGAGCGGGATGGAAACACCATATATTTT
CASSPKERDGNTIYF
>TRBJ2-7|NA|TRBV7-2|NA
TGTGCCAGCAGCCAGGCAGGCTACTCCTACGAGCAGTACTTC
CASSQAGYSYEQYF
>TRBJ2-1|TRBD1|TRBV5-4|NA
TGTGCCGCCGGACCAGGGGGTACCTACAATGAGCAGTTCTTC
CAAGPGGTYNEQFF
>TRBJ1-4|NA|TRBV29-1|few
TGCAGCGTTGAAGATCCAGGCCGGAATAATGAAAAACTGTTTTTT
CSVEDPGRNNEKLFF
>TRBJ2-5|TRBD2|TRBV6-5|NA
TGTGCCAGCACTCGACTAGCGGGAGAAGTTGAGACCCAGTACTTC
CASTRLAGEVETQYF
>TRBJ2-2|NA|TRBV3-1/TRBV3-2|NA
TGTGCCAGCAGCGTGGACAGAAACACCGGGGAGCTGTTTTTT
CASSVDRNTGELFF
>TRBJ2-1|TRBD2|TRBV7-3|once
TGTGCCAGCAGCTTAATGGGGACTAGCGGGATTAATGAGCAGTTCTTC
CASSLMGTSGINEQFF